One and the same sample provided the 30 T cell receptor beta chains below, sequenced in a study of blood T cell repertoires in COVID-19. Sequenced by immunoSEQ multiplex PCR; TCRdb stores in-frame clones only, minus some. In the table there are over 90,000 clones, 85% to 90% of which are singletons. Sample: peripheral blood. The receptors originated from a human donor in a cohort sampled during active COVID-19.

The CDR3 here is CASSWTGGPGYF. The CDR3, as DNA: TGTGCCAGCAGTTGGACAGGGGGACCTGGGTATTTT. The V and J genes are TRBV28 and TRBJ2-3; 10 bases match TRBD1. Germline trimming cut 4 bases from V and 14 bases from J; bases unmatched to any gene: 6. The CDR3 length is 12 residues. The V gene's germline CDR1 is MDHEN and CDR2 SYDVKM.

This clone occurred once. The gene calls are TRBV6-5 and TRBJ1-2; 7 nucleotides align to TRBD1. CDR1 and CDR2 from the germline V gene are MNHEY and SVGAGI. The CDR3 length is 13 residues. The junction had 5 bases not matched to a gene; V was cut back by 2 bases and J by 8 bases. This chain's CDR3 is CASSYGRGIGYTF. The CDR3 coding sequence is TGTGCCAGCAGTTACGGCAGGGGGATCGGCTACACCTTC.

The chain joins TRBV7-2 to TRBJ1-5; the match to TRBD1 covers 11 bases. The CDR3 is 16 residues long. From germline, CDR1 is SGHTA and CDR2 FQGNSA. Unmatched junction bases numbered 7, after V lost 5 bases and J lost 4 bases. CDR3 amino acids: CASSDRDRGKNQPQHF. The CDR3 coding sequence is TGTGCCAGCAGCGATAGGGACAGGGGGAAAAATCAGCCCCAGCATTTT.

The chain has TRBV2 and TRBJ2-3, with D possibly matching TRBD2 (7 bases). The germline gives CDR1 SNHLY, CDR2 FYNNEI. Deletions cut 0 bases from V and 5 bases from J, with 9 bases between. The CDR3 loop spans 14 amino acids. The CDR3 is CASSEAGGQDTQYF. CDR3 sequence (DNA): TGTGCCAGCAGTGAAGCGGGGGGGCAAGATACGCAGTATTTT.

This clone was observed a handful of times. The chain uses TRBV7-9 and TRBJ2-7; 14 nucleotides align to TRBD2. Germline V gene sequence: CDR1 SEHNR, CDR2 FQNEAQ (reference sequence). Trimming removed 5 bases from V and 4 bases from J; junction bases left unmatched: 7. This CDR3 has 16 amino acids. CDR3 nucleotide sequence: TGTGCCAGCAGCCCGCGACTAGCGGGGGGGGCTTACGAGCAGTACTTC. This codes for CASSPRLAGGAYEQYF.

This chain uses TRBV13 with TRBJ2-3; unclear D gene. The CDR3 is made up of 12 amino acids. With 1 base removed from V and 3 bases from J, the gap between germline ends came to 2 bases. Germline V lookup: CDR1 PRHDT, CDR2 FYEKMQ (reference sequence). The CDR3 sequence: CASSLATDTQYF. In nucleotides, the CDR3 is TGTGCCAGCAGCTTAGCTACAGATACGCAGTATTTT. Complete variable domain (other parts from reference TRBV13 and TRBJ2-3): AAGVIQSPRHLIKEKRETATLKCYPIPRHDTVYWYQQGPGQDPQFLISFYEKMQSDKGSIPDRFSAQQFSDYHSELNMSSLELGDSALYFCASSLATDTQYFGPGTRLTVL.

The chain is built from TRBV4-1 and TRBJ1-5, with 8 positions matching TRBD1. The J segment lost 5 bases and the V segment lost 0 bases, leaving 6 bases of the junction unmatched. The CDR3 is 16 residues long. From germline, CDR1 is MGHRA and CDR2 YSYEKL. The CDR3 DNA reads as TGCGCCAGCAGCCAAGATGGGGACAGGAGAGATCAGCCCCAGCATTTT. This encodes CASSQDGDRRDQPQHF.

The rearrangement joins TRBV7-7 to TRBJ2-1; 7 bases line up with TRBD1. The V gene's germline CDR1 is SSHAT and CDR2 FNYEAQ (reference sequence). This CDR3 is built from 13 residues. V dropped 5 bases and J dropped 5; count of bases not matched to a gene: 3. The CDR3 reads CASSPGQNNEQFF. The DNA for the CDR3 is TGTGCCAGCAGCCCGGGACAGAACAATGAGCAGTTCTTC.

The chain carries TRBV18 and TRBJ2-3, with D perhaps matching TRBD2 (5 bases). This CDR3 has 15 amino acids. Germline V gives CDR1 KGHSH, CDR2 LQKENI. Trimming shortened V by 3 bases and J by 1 base, and 11 bases separated the two germline ends. The CDR3 protein is CASSPSADGTDTQYF. The CDR3 DNA follows: TGTGCCAGCTCACCGTCAGCGGACGGCACAGATACGCAGTATTTT.

The chain couples TRBV5-1 to TRBJ1-3, with 10 bases identical to TRBD1. This CDR3 is built from 16 residues. J was trimmed by 1 base and V by 3 bases; bases with no gene match: 4. The germline gives CDR1 SGHRS, CDR2 YFSETQ. CDR3 nucleotide sequence: TGCGCCAGCAGCTCGACAGGGGGCCCTTCTGGAAACACCATATATTTT. Translated: CASSSTGGPSGNTIYF. The variable domain in full, completed from reference TRBV5-1 and TRBJ1-3, reads KAGVTQTPRYLIKTRGQQVTLSCSPISGHRSVSWYQQTPGQGLQFLFEYFSETQRNKGNFPGRFSGRQFSNSRSEMNVSTLELGDSALYLCASSSTGGPSGNTIYFGEGSWLTVV.

This chain links TRBV7-9 with TRBJ2-2; D perhaps matches TRBD1 (5 bases). The V gene's germline CDR1 is SEHNR and CDR2 FQNEAQ (reference sequence). The CDR3 runs to 14 residues. The germline V and J ends were trimmed by 4 bases and 5 bases, with 11 bases remaining between them. The CDR3 nucleotides read TGTGCCAGCAGCTACAGGCCTCGAACCGGGGAGCTGTTTTTT. Protein: CASSYRPRTGELFF.

V and J are TRBV3-1 (or the pseudogene TRBV3-2) and TRBJ2-6, with a weak D call TRBD1 (6 bases). Trimming removed 4 bases from V and 0 bases from J, with 13 bases in between. The CDR3 has 17 residues. The germline CDR1 and CDR2 sequences are LGHDT and YNNKEL (reference sequence). The CDR3, as DNA: TGTGCCAGCAGCCGTCGAACAGGGAACTCTGGGGCCAACGTCCTGACTTTC. It is translated as CASSRRTGNSGANVLTF.

As to this clone: This CDR3 is also generated by other DNA sequences in the sample. The gene calls are TRBV5-4 and TRBJ2-2; 7 bases are a match to TRBD1. Trimming cost V 0 bases and J 1 base; bases outside gene matches: 0. The CDR3 sequence is 15 residues long. Germline V gene lookup returns CDR1 SGHNT and CDR2 YYREEE (reference sequence). The CDR3 spells CASSLGQGNTGELFF. In DNA form, the CDR3 reads TGTGCCAGCAGCTTGGGACAGGGGAACACCGGGGAGCTGTTTTTT. Full variable domain (remainder filled in from reference TRBV5-4 and TRBJ2-2): ETGVTQSPTHLIKTRGQQVTLRCSSQSGHNTVSWYQQALGQGPQFIFQYYREEENGRGNFPPRFSGLQFPNYSSELNVNALELDDSALYLCASSLGQGNTGELFFGEGSRLTVL.

The chain couples TRBV2 to TRBJ2-1; D unclear. Trimming left V 6 bases short and J 9 bases short, with 9 bases between. Germline V gene sequence: CDR1 SNHLY, CDR2 FYNNEI. The CDR3 length is 11 residues. CDR3 sequence reads: CASRPYAEQFF. CDR3 bases: TGTGCCAGCAGACCCTATGCTGAGCAGTTCTTC.

This clone appeared a single time. The rearrangement joins TRBV20-1 to TRBJ2-3; tentatively, D is TRBD2 (5 bases). CDR1 and CDR2 (germline): DFQATT, SNEGSKA (reference sequence). The CDR3 sequence is 15 residues long. V was pared by 3 bases and J by 0 bases, with 13 bases between. The CDR3 loop reads CSASISATSTDTQYF. In DNA form, the CDR3 reads TGCAGTGCTAGTATTAGCGCTACTAGCACAGATACGCAGTATTTT.

J is TRBJ1-4 and V is TRBV3-1 (or the pseudogene TRBV3-2), with D possibly TRBD1 on 5 matching bases. The CDR3 runs 16 residues. The V and J ends lost 3 bases and 6 bases respectively, with 17 bases between them. The germline V gene has CDR1 LGHDT and CDR2 YNNKEL (reference sequence). The CDR3 nucleotides are TGTGCCAGCAGCCACCGAAGGGGCCCCAGGGATGAAAAACTGTTTTTT. Translation gives CASSHRRGPRDEKLFF.

The rearrangement uses TRBV7-2 and TRBJ2-3; 8 bases are shared with TRBD1. The junction had 13 bases not matched to a gene; V was cut back by 6 bases and J by 2 bases. In germline, CDR1 is SGHTA, CDR2 FQGNSA. The CDR3 contains 17 residues. The DNA for the CDR3 is TGTGCCAGCAGTTGGAGACGGGGCAGGGGGCCCACAGATACGCAGTATTTT. Translated: CASSWRRGRGPTDTQYF.

This rearrangement joins TRBV3-1 (or the pseudogene TRBV3-2) to TRBJ1-2; D is ambiguous. This CDR3 is built from 13 residues. Germline V gene data show CDR1 as LGHDT and CDR2 as YNNKEL (reference sequence). Trimming cost V 3 bases and J 5 bases, with 10 bases left between them. CDR3 DNA sequence: TGTGCCAGCAGCCAGGAGGAGTTATATGGCTACACCTTC. Translated: CASSQEELYGYTF.

V usage is TRBV25-1 and J usage is TRBJ1-2, with 11 bases aligning to TRBD1. The V gene end was trimmed by 7 bases and the J gene end by 8 bases; junction bases not matched to a gene: 6. This CDR3 contains 13 residues. The V gene's germline CDR1 is MGHDK and CDR2 SYGVNS. The CDR3 sequence is CASTGQGASGYTF. CDR3 coding DNA: TGTGCCAGCACTGGACAGGGGGCGTCCGGCTACACCTTC.

The chain carries TRBV7-3 and TRBJ2-1, with 11 bases matching TRBD2. With 5 bases clipped from V and 7 bases from J, the junction kept 7 bases outside the gene matches. The CDR3 has 15 amino acids. Germline-derived CDR1 and CDR2 are SGHTA and FQGTGA. The CDR3 is CASSQPGLAVNEQFF. For the CDR3, the DNA is TGTGCCAGCAGCCAACCGGGACTAGCGGTAAATGAGCAGTTCTTC. Full variable domain (remainder filled in from reference TRBV7-3 and TRBJ2-1): GAGVSQTPSNKVTEKGKYVELRCDPISGHTALYWYRQSLGQGPEFLIYFQGTGAADDSGLPNDRFFAVRPEGSVSTLKIQRTERGDSAVYLCASSQPGLAVNEQFFGPGTRLTVL.

This chain connects TRBV6-4 to TRBJ1-5, with D possibly TRBD1 on 6 matching bases. Between the trimmed V and J ends, which lost 5 bases and 5 bases, there was a span of 10 bases. The CDR3 spans 13 residues. The germline gives CDR1 MRHNA, CDR2 SNTAGT. As DNA, the CDR3 is TGTGCCAGCAGTCAGGACAGTCATCAGCCCCAGCATTTT. Its translation is CASSQDSHQPQHF.

This clone was counted only a few times. The chain carries TRBV6-5 and TRBJ2-7; 9 bases fit TRBD2. Germline CDR1 and CDR2: MNHEY and SVGAGI. This CDR3 spans 14 amino acids. The V and J ends lost 8 bases and 3 bases, in that order; junction bases with no gene match: 8. CDR3 residues: CASGAGGGYYEQYF. The CDR3 DNA reads as TGTGCCAGCGGGGCGGGAGGGGGGTACTACGAGCAGTACTTC.

As DNA, the CDR3 is TGTGCCACCAGCAGCGGGTTTACCGGGGAGCTGTTTTTT. It is translated as CATSSGFTGELFF. The chain is built from TRBV15 and TRBJ2-2; D unresolved. With 3 bases removed from V and 5 bases from J, the gap between germline ends came to 7 bases. In germline, CDR1 is LNHNV, CDR2 YYDKDF (reference sequence). CDR3 size: 13 residues.

This chain links TRBV9 with TRBJ2-3; D is unclear. CDR1 and CDR2 (germline): SGDLS, YYNGEE. Trimming took 0 bases from V and 4 from J, leaving 9 bases between them. This CDR3 has 14 amino acids. CDR3 residues: CASSVALPADTQYF. As DNA, the CDR3 is TGTGCCAGCAGCGTAGCTCTACCGGCAGATACGCAGTATTTT.

The chain couples TRBV19 to TRBJ2-2; tentative D call: TRBD2 (6 bases). Germline CDR1 reads LNHDA; CDR2 reads SQIVND (reference sequence). CDR3 length equals 14 residues. V lost 5 bases, J lost 3 bases, and 10 bases lay in between. The CDR3 loop is CASSYGGDTGELFF. The CDR3 DNA reads TGTGCCAGTAGTTACGGCGGGGACACCGGGGAGCTGTTTTTT.

This chain uses TRBV5-5 with TRBJ1-5; 11 bases match TRBD1. This CDR3 spans 18 amino acids. CDR1 and CDR2 from the germline V gene are SGHKS and YYEKEE (reference sequence). Trimming took 4 bases from V and 3 from J; bases not matched to a gene: 12. The CDR3 nucleotides read TGTGCCAGCAGCGAGACTGGGACAGGGGGATGGGTCAATCAGCCCCAGCATTTT. This encodes CASSETGTGGWVNQPQHF.

This clone was detected once. The V call is TRBV6-4, the J call TRBJ2-5, with D tentatively TRBD1 (7 bases). Trimming shortened V by 6 bases and J by 5 bases, and 22 bases separated the two germline ends. The CDR3 is 16 residues long. Germline V gene sequence: CDR1 MRHNA, CDR2 SNTAGT. The CDR3 coding sequence is TGTGCCAGCAGGACATTCGACAGGGAGGACGGGGAGACCCAGTACTTC. It codes for CASRTFDREDGETQYF.

This sequence joins TRBV5-6 and TRBJ1-2, with D maybe TRBD1 (6 bases). V gave up 1 base and J gave up 2 bases, with 15 bases separating them. CDR1 is SGHDT and CDR2 is YYEEEE in the germline V gene. This CDR3 has 16 residues. The CDR3 DNA sequence: TGTGCCAGCAGCTTGATCGGGGGGCAGGAAAACTATGGCTACACCTTC. Translation gives CASSLIGGQENYGYTF. The full variable domain, completed using reference TRBV5-6 and TRBJ1-2, is DAGVTQSPTHLIKTRGQQVTLRCSPKSGHDTVSWYQQALGQGPQFIFQYYEEEERQRGNFPDRFSGHQFPNYSSELNVNALLLGDSALYLCASSLIGGQENYGYTFGSGTRLTVV.

V usage is TRBV28 and J usage is TRBJ1-5, with D maybe TRBD1 (5 bases). V was cut by 2 bases and J by 4 bases, with 9 bases left in between. The V gene's germline CDR1 is MDHEN and CDR2 SYDVKM. CDR3 length: 14 amino acids. The CDR3 DNA reads as TGTGCCAGCAGTTTACCAGGGAGGAATCAGCCCCAGCATTTT. Translated: CASSLPGRNQPQHF.

This clone was counted a few times. The rearrangement uses TRBV10-2 and TRBJ2-1; TRBD2 aligns across 11 bases. The CDR3 consists of 16 residues. Germline CDR1 is WSHSY and CDR2 is SAAADI. Trimming took 8 bases from V and 2 from J; bases not matched to a gene: 8. CDR3 residues: CASRTLTSGAYNEQFF. For the CDR3, the DNA is TGCGCCAGCCGTACCCTGACTAGCGGGGCCTACAATGAGCAGTTCTTC.